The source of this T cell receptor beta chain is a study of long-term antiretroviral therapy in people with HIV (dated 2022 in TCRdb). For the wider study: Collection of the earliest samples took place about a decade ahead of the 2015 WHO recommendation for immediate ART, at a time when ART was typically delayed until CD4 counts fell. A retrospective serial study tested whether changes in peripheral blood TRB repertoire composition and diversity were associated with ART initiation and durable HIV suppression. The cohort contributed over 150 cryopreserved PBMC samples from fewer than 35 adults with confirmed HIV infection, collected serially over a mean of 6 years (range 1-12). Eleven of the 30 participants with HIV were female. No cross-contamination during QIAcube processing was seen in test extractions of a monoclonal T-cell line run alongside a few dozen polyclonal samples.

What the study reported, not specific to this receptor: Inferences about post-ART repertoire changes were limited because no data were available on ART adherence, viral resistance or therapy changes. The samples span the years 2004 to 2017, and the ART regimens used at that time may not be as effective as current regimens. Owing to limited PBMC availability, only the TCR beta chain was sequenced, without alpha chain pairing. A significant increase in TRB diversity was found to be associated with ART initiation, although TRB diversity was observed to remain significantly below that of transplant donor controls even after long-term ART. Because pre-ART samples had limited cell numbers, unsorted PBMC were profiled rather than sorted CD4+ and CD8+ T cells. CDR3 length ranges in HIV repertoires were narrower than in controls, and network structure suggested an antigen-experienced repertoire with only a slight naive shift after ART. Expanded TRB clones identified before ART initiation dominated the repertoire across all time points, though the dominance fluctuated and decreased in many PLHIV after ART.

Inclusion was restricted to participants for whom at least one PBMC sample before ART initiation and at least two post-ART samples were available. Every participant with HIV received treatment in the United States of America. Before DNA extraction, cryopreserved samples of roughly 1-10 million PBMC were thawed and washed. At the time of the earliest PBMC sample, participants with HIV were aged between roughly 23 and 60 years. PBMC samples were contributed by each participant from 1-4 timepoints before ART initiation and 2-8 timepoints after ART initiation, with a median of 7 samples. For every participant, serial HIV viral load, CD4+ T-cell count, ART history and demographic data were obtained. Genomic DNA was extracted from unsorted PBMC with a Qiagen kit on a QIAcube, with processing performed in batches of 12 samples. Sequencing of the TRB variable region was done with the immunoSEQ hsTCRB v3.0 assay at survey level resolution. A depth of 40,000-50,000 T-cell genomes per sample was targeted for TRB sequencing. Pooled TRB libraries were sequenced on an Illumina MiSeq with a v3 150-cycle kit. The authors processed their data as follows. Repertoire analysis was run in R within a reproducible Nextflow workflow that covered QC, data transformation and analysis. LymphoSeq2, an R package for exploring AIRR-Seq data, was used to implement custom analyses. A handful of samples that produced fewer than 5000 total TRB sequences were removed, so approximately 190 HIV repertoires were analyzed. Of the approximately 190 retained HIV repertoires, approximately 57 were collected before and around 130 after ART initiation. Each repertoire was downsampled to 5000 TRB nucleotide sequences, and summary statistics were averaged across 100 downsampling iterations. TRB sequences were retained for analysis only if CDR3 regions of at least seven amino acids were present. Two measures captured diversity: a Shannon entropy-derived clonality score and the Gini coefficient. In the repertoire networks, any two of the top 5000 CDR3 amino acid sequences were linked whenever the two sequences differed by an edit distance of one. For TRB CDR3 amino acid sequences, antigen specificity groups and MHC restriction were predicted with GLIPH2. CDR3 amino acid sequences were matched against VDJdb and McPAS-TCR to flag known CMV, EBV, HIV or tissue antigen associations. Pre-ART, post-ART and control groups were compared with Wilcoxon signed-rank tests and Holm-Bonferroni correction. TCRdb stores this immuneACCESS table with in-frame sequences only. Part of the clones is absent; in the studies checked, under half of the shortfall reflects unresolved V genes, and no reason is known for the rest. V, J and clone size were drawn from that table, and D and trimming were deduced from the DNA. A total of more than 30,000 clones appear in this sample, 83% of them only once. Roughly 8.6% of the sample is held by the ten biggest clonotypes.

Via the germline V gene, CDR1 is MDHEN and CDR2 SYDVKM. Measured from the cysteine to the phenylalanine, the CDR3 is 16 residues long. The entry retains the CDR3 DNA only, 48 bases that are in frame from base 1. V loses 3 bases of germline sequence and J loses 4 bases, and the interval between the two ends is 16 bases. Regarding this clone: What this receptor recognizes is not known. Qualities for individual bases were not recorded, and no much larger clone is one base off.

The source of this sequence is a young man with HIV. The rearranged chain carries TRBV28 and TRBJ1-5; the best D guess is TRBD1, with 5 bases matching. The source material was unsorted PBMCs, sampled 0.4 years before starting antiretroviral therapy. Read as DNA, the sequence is TGTGCCAGCAGTTTTCGGGCAGGAAAGGGGAATCAGCCCCAGCATTTT. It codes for CASSFRAGKGNQPQHF.